This T cell receptor beta chain was recorded in a study of STAT5B mutations in CD4+ large granular lymphocyte leukemia. The assay was immunoSEQ multiplex PCR, and TCRdb's table has in-frame clones only and misses some. The sample consists of around 35,000 clones, roughly 65% of them appearing once. Trimming at V came to 4 bases and at J to 2 bases, leaving 1 base not matched to a gene. Germline V gene sequence: CDR1 LGHNA, CDR2 YSLEER. The CDR3 has 13 residues. The V gene is TRBV4-3, the J gene TRBJ2-5; 7 bases align to TRBD2. This clonotype originated in a human donor in good health. Sequencing was carried out using CD4+ T cells from blood buffy coats. CDR3 coding DNA: TGCGCCAGCAGCCCGGGGGGACAAGAGACCCAGTACTTC. Translation: CASSPGGQETQYF.